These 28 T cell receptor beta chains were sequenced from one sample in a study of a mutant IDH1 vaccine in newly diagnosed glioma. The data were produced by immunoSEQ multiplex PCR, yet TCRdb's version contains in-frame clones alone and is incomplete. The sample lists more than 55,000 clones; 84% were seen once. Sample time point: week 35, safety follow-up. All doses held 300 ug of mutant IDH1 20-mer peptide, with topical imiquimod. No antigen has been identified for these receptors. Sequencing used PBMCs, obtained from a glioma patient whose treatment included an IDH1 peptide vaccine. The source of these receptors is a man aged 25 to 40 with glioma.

CDR3 residues: CAWSPGLIEAFF. CDR3 nucleotides: TGTGCCTGGAGTCCCGGGTTAATTGAAGCTTTCTTT. This sequence joins TRBV30 and TRBJ1-1; D remains ambiguous. The V gene's germline CDR1 is GTSNPN and CDR2 SVGIG (reference sequence). This CDR3 has 12 amino acids. V was clipped by 2 bases and J by 7 bases, with 11 bases between them.

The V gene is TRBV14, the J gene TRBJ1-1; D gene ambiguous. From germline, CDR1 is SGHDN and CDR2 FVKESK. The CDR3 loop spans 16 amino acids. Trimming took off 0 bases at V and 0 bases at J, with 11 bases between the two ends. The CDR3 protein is CASSQDRALMNTEAFF. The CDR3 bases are TGTGCCAGCAGCCAAGATCGGGCTCTAATGAACACTGAAGCTTTCTTT.

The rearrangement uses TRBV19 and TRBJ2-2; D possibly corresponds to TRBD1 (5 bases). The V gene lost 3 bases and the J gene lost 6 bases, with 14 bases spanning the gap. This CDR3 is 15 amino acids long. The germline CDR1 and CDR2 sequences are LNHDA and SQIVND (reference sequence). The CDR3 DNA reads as TGTGCCAGTAGTATCCTCTCGACAGTATCCGGGGAGCTGTTTTTT. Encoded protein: CASSILSTVSGELFF.

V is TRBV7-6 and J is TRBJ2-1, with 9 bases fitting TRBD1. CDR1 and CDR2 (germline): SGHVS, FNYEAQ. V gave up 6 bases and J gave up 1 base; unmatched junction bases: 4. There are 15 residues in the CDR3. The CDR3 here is CASRAGTGSYNEQFF. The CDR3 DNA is TGTGCCAGCAGGGCCGGGACAGGGTCCTACAATGAGCAGTTCTTC.

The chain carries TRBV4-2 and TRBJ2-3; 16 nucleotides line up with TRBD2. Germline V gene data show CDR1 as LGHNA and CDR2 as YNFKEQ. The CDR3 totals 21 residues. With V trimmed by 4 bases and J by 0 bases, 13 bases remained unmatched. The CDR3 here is CASSPSPLGTSGGASTDTQYF. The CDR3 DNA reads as TGTGCCAGCAGCCCTAGCCCCCTTGGGACTAGCGGGGGGGCTAGCACAGATACGCAGTATTTT.

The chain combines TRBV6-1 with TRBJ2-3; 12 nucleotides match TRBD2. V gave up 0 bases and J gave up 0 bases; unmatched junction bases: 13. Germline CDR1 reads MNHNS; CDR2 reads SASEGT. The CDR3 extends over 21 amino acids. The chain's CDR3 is CASSEAHAASTSGGSTDTQYF. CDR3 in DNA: TGTGCCAGCAGTGAAGCGCACGCCGCCTCGACTAGCGGGGGAAGCACAGATACGCAGTATTTT.

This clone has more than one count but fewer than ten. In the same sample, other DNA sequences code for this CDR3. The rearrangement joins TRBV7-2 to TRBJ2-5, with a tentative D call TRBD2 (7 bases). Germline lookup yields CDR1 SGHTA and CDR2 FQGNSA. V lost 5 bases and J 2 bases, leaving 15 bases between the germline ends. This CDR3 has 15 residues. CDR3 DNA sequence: TGTGCCAGCAGCCGAGGGGGGGCGGGTCAAGAGACCCAGTACTTC. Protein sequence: CASSRGGAGQETQYF.

The CDR3 region is CASSPRMGRGTEAFF. The CDR3 coding sequence is TGTGCCAGCAGCCCCCGGATGGGGCGGGGCACTGAAGCTTTCTTT. The chain recombines TRBV9 with TRBJ1-1; the D gene is possibly TRBD1 (5 bases). Trimming pared 4 bases from V and 4 bases from J, leaving 17 bases between. CDR3 size: 15 residues. Germline values: CDR1 SGDLS, CDR2 YYNGEE.

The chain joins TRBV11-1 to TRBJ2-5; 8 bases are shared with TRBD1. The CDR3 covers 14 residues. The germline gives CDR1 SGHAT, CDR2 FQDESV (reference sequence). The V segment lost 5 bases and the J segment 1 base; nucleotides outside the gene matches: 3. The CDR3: CASSRDRTQETQYF. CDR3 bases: TGTGCCAGCAGCAGGGACAGGACCCAAGAGACCCAGTACTTC.

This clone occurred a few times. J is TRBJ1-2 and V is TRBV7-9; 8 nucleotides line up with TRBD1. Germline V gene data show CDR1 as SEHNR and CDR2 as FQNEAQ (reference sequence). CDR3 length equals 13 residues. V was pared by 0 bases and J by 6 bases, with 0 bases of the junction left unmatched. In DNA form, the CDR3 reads TGTGCCAGCAGCTTAGCGGACAGGGATGGCTACACCTTC. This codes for CASSLADRDGYTF.

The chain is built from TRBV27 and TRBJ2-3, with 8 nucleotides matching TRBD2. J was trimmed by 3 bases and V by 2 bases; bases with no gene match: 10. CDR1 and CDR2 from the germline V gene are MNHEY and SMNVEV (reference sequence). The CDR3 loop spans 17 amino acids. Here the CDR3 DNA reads TGTGCCAGCAGTTTAGGCACAAGCGGGGGTTTTACAGATACGCAGTATTTT. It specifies CASSLGTSGGFTDTQYF.

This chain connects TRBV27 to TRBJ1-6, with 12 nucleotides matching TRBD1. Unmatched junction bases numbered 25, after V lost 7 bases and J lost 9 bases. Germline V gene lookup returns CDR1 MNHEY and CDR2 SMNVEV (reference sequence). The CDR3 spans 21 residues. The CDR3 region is CASTLRGQGALRMGHGSPLHF. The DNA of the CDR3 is TGTGCCAGCACCCTTAGGGGACAGGGGGCTTTAAGGATGGGTCACGGTTCACCCCTCCACTTT.

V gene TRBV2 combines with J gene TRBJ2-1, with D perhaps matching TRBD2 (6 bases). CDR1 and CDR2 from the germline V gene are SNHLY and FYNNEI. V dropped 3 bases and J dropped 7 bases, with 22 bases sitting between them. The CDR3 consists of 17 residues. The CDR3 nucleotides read TGTGCCAGCAGTGACTTTCCGGGAGTGCGGAAGGTTAATGAGCAGTTCTTC. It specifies CASSDFPGVRKVNEQFF.

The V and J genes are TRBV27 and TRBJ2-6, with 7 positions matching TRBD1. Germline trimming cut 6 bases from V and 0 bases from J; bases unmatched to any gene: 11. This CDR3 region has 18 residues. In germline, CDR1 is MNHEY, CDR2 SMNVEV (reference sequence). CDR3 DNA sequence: TGTGCCAGCAGCCCTGGGGACAGCGGTTTCTCTGGGGCCAACGTCCTGACTTTC. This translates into CASSPGDSGFSGANVLTF.

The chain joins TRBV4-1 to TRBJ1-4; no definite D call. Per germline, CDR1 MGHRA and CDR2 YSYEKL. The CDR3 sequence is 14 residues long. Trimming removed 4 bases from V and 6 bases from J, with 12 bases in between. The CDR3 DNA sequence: TGCGCCAGCAGCCCCTGGGGATTGGATGAAAAACTGTTTTTT. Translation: CASSPWGLDEKLFF.

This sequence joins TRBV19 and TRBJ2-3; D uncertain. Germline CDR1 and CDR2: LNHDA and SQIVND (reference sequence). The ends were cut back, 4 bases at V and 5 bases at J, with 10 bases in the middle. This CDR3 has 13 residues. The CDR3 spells CASSNGRKDTQYF. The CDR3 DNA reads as TGTGCCAGTAGTAACGGACGGAAAGATACGCAGTATTTT.

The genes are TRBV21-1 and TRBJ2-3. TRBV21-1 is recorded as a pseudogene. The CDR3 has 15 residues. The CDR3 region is CASSSQHGNTDTQYF. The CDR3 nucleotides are TGTGCCAGCAGCTCCCAACACGGAAACACAGATACGCAGTATTTT.

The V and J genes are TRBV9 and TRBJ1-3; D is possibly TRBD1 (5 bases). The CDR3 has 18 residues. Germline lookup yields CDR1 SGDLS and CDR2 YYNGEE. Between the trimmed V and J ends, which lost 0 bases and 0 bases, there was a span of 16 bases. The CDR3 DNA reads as TGTGCCAGCAGCGTAGTCCCTTGGTGGGGGGGCTCTGGAAACACCATATATTTT. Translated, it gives CASSVVPWWGGSGNTIYF.

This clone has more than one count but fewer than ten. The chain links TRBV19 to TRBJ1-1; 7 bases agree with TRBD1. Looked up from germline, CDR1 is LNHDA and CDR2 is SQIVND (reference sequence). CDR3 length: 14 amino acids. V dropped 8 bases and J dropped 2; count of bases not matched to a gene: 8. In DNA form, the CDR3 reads TGTGCCAGTTCATTCCGGGACAGAAACACTGAAGCTTTCTTT. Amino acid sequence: CASSFRDRNTEAFF.

For the CDR3, the DNA is TGTGCCAGCTCTTTTAGCTCCTATAATTCACCCCTCCACTTT. This gives the protein CASSFSSYNSPLHF. The chain links TRBV27 to TRBJ1-6; no clear D gene. This CDR3 has 14 amino acids. Trimming removed 8 bases from V and 0 bases from J, with 8 bases in between. Per germline, CDR1 MNHEY and CDR2 SMNVEV (reference sequence).

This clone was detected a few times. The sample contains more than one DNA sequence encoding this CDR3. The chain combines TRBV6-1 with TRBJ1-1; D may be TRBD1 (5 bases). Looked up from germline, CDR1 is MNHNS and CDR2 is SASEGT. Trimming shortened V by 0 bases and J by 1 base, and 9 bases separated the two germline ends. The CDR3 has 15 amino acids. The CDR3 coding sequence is TGTGCCAGCAGTGAAGCACGGGGCTCGAACACTGAAGCTTTCTTT. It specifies CASSEARGSNTEAFF.

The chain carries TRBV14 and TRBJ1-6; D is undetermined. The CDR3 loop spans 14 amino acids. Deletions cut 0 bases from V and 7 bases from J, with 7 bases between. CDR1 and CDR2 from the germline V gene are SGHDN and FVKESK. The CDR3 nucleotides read TGTGCCAGCAGCCAAGATCGAATAAATTCACCCCTCCACTTT. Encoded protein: CASSQDRINSPLHF.

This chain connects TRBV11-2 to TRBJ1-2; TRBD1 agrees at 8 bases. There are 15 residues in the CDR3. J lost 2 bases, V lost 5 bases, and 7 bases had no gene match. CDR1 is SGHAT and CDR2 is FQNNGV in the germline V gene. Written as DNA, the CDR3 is TGTGCCAGCAGCCCCGACAGGGGCAAGAACTATGGCTACACCTTC. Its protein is CASSPDRGKNYGYTF.

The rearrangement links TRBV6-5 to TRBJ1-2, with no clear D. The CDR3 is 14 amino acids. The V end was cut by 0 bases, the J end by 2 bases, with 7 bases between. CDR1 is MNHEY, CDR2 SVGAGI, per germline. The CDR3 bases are TGTGCCAGCAGTTACTCGAATCCGAACTATGGCTACACCTTC. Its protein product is CASSYSNPNYGYTF.

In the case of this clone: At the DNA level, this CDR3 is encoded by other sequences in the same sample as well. CDR3 in DNA: TGTGCCACCAGCAGAGGGACAGGGGGAAGCAATCAGCCCCAGCATTTT. This codes for CATSRGTGGSNQPQHF. The V gene is TRBV15, the J gene TRBJ1-5; 10 bases agree with TRBD1. There are 16 residues in the CDR3. J gave up 1 base and V 1 base, and 1 base lay outside the gene matches. Germline assignment: CDR1 LNHNV and CDR2 YYDKDF (reference sequence).

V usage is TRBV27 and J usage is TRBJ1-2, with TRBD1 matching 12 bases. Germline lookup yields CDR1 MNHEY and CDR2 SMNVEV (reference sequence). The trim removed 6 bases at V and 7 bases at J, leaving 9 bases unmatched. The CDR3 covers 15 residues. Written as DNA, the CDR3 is TGTGCCAGCAGGCCTCCGGGACAGGGGGCATCTGGCTACACCTTC. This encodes CASRPPGQGASGYTF.

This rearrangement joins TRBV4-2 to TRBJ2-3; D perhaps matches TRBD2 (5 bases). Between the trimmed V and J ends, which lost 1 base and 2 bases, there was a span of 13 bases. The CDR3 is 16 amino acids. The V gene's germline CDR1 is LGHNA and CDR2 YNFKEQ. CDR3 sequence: CASSQVIARTTDTQYF. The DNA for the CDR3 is TGTGCCAGCAGCCAAGTAATAGCGAGAACCACAGATACGCAGTATTTT.

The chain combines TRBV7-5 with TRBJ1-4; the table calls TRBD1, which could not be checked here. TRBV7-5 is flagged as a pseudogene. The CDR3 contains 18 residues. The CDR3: CVRTNSRDRGQEGEKLFF. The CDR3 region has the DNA TGTGTCAGAACCAATTCCCGGGACAGGGGACAGGAAGGGGAAAAACTGTTTTTT.